A single sample gave rise to the 26 T cell receptor beta chains below, sequenced in a study of a mutant IDH1 vaccine in newly diagnosed glioma. The antigens of these receptors remain unknown. TCRdb's copy holds only in-frame clones and misses some; the assay was immunoSEQ multiplex PCR. This table has tens of thousands of clones, 81% appearing once. The time point denotes: week 23, last vaccination. Vaccination comprised doses that each held 300 ug of mutant IDH1 20-mer peptide, plus topical imiquimod. Specimen: PBMCs, collected from a glioma patient whose treatment included an IDH1 peptide vaccine. These TCRs come from a middle-aged woman with glioma. Some clones in this sample may be carry-over from other donors' samples.

This clone was recorded a few times. The rearrangement uses TRBV9 and TRBJ1-1, with D possibly matching TRBD1 (6 bases). The CDR3 loop spans 14 amino acids. The ends were cut back, 7 bases at V and 4 bases at J, with 17 bases in the middle. Germline values: CDR1 SGDLS, CDR2 YYNGEE. CDR3 in amino acids: CASSATGKGTEAFF. CDR3 nucleotide sequence: TGTGCCAGCTCCGCAACAGGGAAAGGCACTGAAGCTTTCTTT.

Here the CDR3 reads CASSLNLPTQETQYF. Here the CDR3 DNA reads TGCGCCAGCAGCTTGAATTTGCCTACCCAAGAGACCCAGTACTTC. V is TRBV5-1 and J is TRBJ2-5; D ambiguous. Germline V gives CDR1 SGHRS, CDR2 YFSETQ. V was clipped by 1 base and J by 1 base, with 11 bases between them. The CDR3 spans 15 residues.

The rearrangement uses TRBV5-1 and TRBJ2-1; D may correspond to TRBD1 or TRBD2 (5 bases each). The germline V gene has CDR1 SGHRS and CDR2 YFSETQ. V gave up 1 base and J gave up 5 bases, with 13 bases separating them. This CDR3 is built from 15 residues. The CDR3 DNA reads as TGCGCCAGCAGCTTGACGGGACGTCAGGACAATGAGCAGTTCTTC. Encoded protein: CASSLTGRQDNEQFF.

The rearrangement joins TRBV5-6 to TRBJ1-1; 7 nucleotides agree with TRBD1. CDR3 length: 17 residues. V trimming: 6 bases; J trimming: 3 bases; junction bases outside the gene matches: 17. CDR1 and CDR2 from the germline V gene are SGHDT and YYEEEE. CDR3 bases: TGTGCCAGCACCCTACAGGGGTTAGGGGTGGGGGACACTGAAGCTTTCTTT. This gives the protein CASTLQGLGVGDTEAFF. The full variable domain, its missing parts supplied by reference TRBV5-6 and TRBJ1-1, is DAGVTQSPTHLIKTRGQQVTLRCSPKSGHDTVSWYQQALGQGPQFIFQYYEEEERQRGNFPDRFSGHQFPNYSSELNVNALLLGDSALYLCASTLQGLGVGDTEAFFGQGTRLTVV.

The chain links TRBV5-5 to TRBJ1-1; D is ambiguous. V was shortened by 1 base and J by 3 bases, with 4 bases between the two germline ends. This CDR3 is built from 12 residues. The germline CDR1 and CDR2 sequences are SGHKS and YYEKEE (reference sequence). In DNA, the CDR3 is TGTGCCAGCAGCTTGTTGGACACTGAAGCTTTCTTT. Translated: CASSLLDTEAFF.

The rearrangement uses TRBV4-1 and TRBJ1-4; the D is unclear. This CDR3 comprises 19 residues. V lost 1 base to trimming and J lost 4 bases, with 22 bases between them. Germline V gene sequence: CDR1 MGHRA, CDR2 YSYEKL. The CDR3 is CASSQVRPGSGRSNEKLFF. Here the CDR3 DNA reads TGCGCCAGCAGCCAAGTGCGGCCAGGCTCTGGACGAAGTAATGAAAAACTGTTTTTT.

This chain connects TRBV9 to TRBJ2-5; D is tentatively TRBD1 or TRBD2 (5 bases each). CDR1 SGDLS and CDR2 YYNGEE come from the germline V gene. The CDR3 runs to 17 residues. V was shortened by 1 base and J by 5 bases, with 21 bases between the two germline ends. CDR3 nucleotide sequence: TGTGCCAGCAGCGTACCCAACGGCCCCGACGAGGGGGAGACCCAGTACTTC. This encodes CASSVPNGPDEGETQYF.

The chain links TRBV14 to TRBJ1-6; D might be TRBD1 (5 bases). This CDR3 is 16 amino acids long. V lost 7 bases and J 0 bases, leaving 13 bases between the germline ends. Germline loops: CDR1 SGHDN, CDR2 FVKESK. The CDR3 loop reads CASNHGGSSYNSPLHF. The CDR3 DNA follows: TGTGCCAGCAACCACGGGGGTAGCTCCTATAATTCACCCCTCCACTTT.

V is TRBV10-1 and J is TRBJ2-3; 7 bases align to TRBD2. The CDR3 has 13 residues. The germline V gene has CDR1 WNHNN and CDR2 SYGVQD (reference sequence). With V trimmed by 5 bases and J by 6 bases, 5 bases remained unmatched. The CDR3 spells CASSIGGLDTQYF. The CDR3 DNA sequence: TGCGCCAGCAGTATCGGGGGGTTGGATACGCAGTATTTT.

This sequence joins TRBV25-1 and TRBJ1-6; TRBD1 is a possible D gene (6 bases). Germline CDR1 is MGHDK and CDR2 is SYGVNS. Trimming removed 2 bases at V and 8 bases at J, with 10 bases between. The CDR3 has 14 residues. As DNA, the CDR3 is TGTGCCAGCAGTGAACCACAGGGTTATTCACCCCTCCACTTT. Translating it yields CASSEPQGYSPLHF.

The J gene is TRBJ1-6, the V gene TRBV6-1; the D gene is possibly TRBD1 (6 bases). CDR3 length equals 17 residues. V lost 2 bases and J 6 bases, leaving 17 bases between the germline ends. The germline gives CDR1 MNHNS, CDR2 SASEGT. The CDR3 DNA is TGTGCCAGCAGTGAATTTAGGCAGGGGACTTTTAATTCACCCCTCCACTTT. Protein sequence: CASSEFRQGTFNSPLHF.

The chain employs TRBV4-1 and TRBJ1-1; D may be TRBD1 (5 bases). V lost 4 bases and J lost 1, with 13 bases in between. The CDR3 runs to 15 residues. CDR1 and CDR2 (germline): MGHRA, YSYEKL. The DNA for the CDR3 is TGCGCCAGCAGCCCCCGGGACCGTTGGAACACTGAAGCTTTCTTT. This sequence encodes CASSPRDRWNTEAFF.

This chain joins TRBV6-5 and TRBJ2-5; D possibly matches TRBD1 or TRBD2 (5 bases each). Germline values: CDR1 MNHEY, CDR2 SVGAGI. Trimming removed 0 bases at V and 1 base at J, with 9 bases between. The CDR3 extends over 15 amino acids. In nucleotides, the CDR3 is TGTGCCAGCAGTTACTCCAGGGAGCCCCAAGAGACCCAGTACTTC. Protein: CASSYSREPQETQYF.

V and J are TRBV18 and TRBJ2-3; no reliable D call. The CDR3 extends over 12 amino acids. The germline V gene has CDR1 KGHSH and CDR2 LQKENI. V shed 3 bases and J shed 5 bases, with 6 bases lying between them. The CDR3 protein is CASSPEEDTQYF. Here the CDR3 DNA reads TGTGCCAGCTCACCTGAGGAAGATACGCAGTATTTT.

This chain links TRBV5-1 with TRBJ1-1; 9 positions match TRBD1. Trimming at V came to 4 bases and at J to 1 base, leaving 5 bases not matched to a gene. CDR1 and CDR2 from the germline V gene are SGHRS and YFSETQ. This CDR3 is 15 amino acids long. The chain's CDR3 is CASSAGQGANTEAFF. For the CDR3, the DNA is TGCGCCAGCAGCGCGGGACAGGGAGCGAACACTGAAGCTTTCTTT.

The V call is TRBV5-6, the J call TRBJ2-7; 8 nucleotides agree with TRBD1. Germline CDR1 reads SGHDT; CDR2 reads YYEEEE. Unmatched junction bases numbered 6, after V lost 3 bases and J lost 4 bases. The CDR3 loop spans 14 amino acids. The CDR3 here is CASSSTGVLYEQYF. In nucleotides, the CDR3 is TGTGCCAGCAGCTCGACAGGGGTGCTATACGAGCAGTACTTC.

The CDR3 nucleotides are TGTGCCTGGAAACGGACCCTGGGCACCGGGGAGCTGTTTTTT. Protein sequence: CAWKRTLGTGELFF. V and J are TRBV30 and TRBJ2-2; D unresolved. This CDR3 has 14 residues. From germline, CDR1 is GTSNPN and CDR2 SVGIG (reference sequence). The V and J ends lost 4 bases and 4 bases respectively, with 13 bases between them.

As regards this clone: Its ends do not fully match the called genes, so a read error is possible. The J gene is TRBJ2-1, the V gene TRBV6-5, with unresolved D. The CDR3 sequence is 11 residues long. Germline CDR1 MNHEY, CDR2 SVGAGI. In nucleotides, the CDR3 is TGTGCCAGCAGTTCCTCCAATGAGCAGTTCTTC. It specifies CASSSSNEQFF.

The table lists this clone with a few counts. The V call is TRBV6-1, the J call TRBJ1-4; D call uncertain. The germline V gene encodes CDR1 MNHNS and CDR2 SASEGT. This CDR3 is built from 12 residues. Between the trimmed V and J ends, which lost 7 bases and 7 bases, there was a span of 10 bases. The CDR3 DNA reads TGTGCCAGCAAGACCCTTGGTGAAAAACTGTTTTTT. It is translated as CASKTLGEKLFF.

The genes are TRBV9 and TRBJ1-2; D is possibly TRBD1 (5 bases). This CDR3 has 14 amino acids. Between the trimmed V and J ends, which lost 0 bases and 4 bases, there was a span of 10 bases. The germline V gene encodes CDR1 SGDLS and CDR2 YYNGEE. The chain's CDR3 is CASSVDAGGYGYTF. DNA of the CDR3: TGTGCCAGCAGCGTAGATGCGGGGGGCTATGGCTACACCTTC.

The rearrangement joins TRBV7-2 to TRBJ1-1; D unresolved. The CDR3 totals 14 residues. Trimming pared 1 base from V and 7 bases from J, leaving 13 bases between. CDR1 is SGHTA and CDR2 is FQGNSA in the germline V gene. The CDR3 is CASSLDHSAVEAFF. CDR3 in DNA: TGTGCCAGCAGCTTAGATCACAGTGCCGTTGAAGCTTTCTTT.

This clone has just a few counts. The V and J genes are TRBV16 and TRBJ1-1; D remains unclear. Germline lookup yields CDR1 KGHSY and CDR2 FQNENV. V was shortened by 0 bases and J by 6 bases, with 5 bases between the two germline ends. CDR3 size: 12 residues. CDR3 loop: CASSQSPAEAFF. CDR3 coding DNA: TGTGCCAGCAGCCAATCGCCGGCTGAAGCTTTCTTT.

The chain is built from TRBV7-9 and TRBJ2-2; 15 bases match TRBD2. The CDR3 runs 17 residues. Germline CDR1 SEHNR, CDR2 FQNEAQ (reference sequence). V lost 5 bases and J lost 6; bases outside the gene matches: 7. Here the CDR3 reads CASSPIRTSGGAGELFF. The CDR3 DNA is TGTGCCAGCAGCCCGATTCGGACTAGCGGGGGGGCCGGGGAGCTGTTTTTT. The full variable domain, with the rest looked up from reference TRBV7-9 and TRBJ2-2, is DTGVSQNPRHKITKRGQNVTFRCDPISEHNRLYWYRQTLGQGPEFLTYFQNEAQLEKSRLLSDRFSAERPKGSFSTLEIQRTEQGDSAMYLCASSPIRTSGGAGELFFGEGSRLTVL.

A few counts support this clone. The CDR3 sequence: CASSRFVNTEAFF. The CDR3 DNA is TGTGCCAGCAGTCGATTCGTCAACACTGAAGCTTTCTTT. The chain carries TRBV2 and TRBJ1-1, with D unresolved. The CDR3 loop spans 13 amino acids. CDR1 and CDR2 (germline): SNHLY, FYNNEI. The germline V and J ends were trimmed by 5 bases and 2 bases, with 9 bases remaining between them.

This clone showed up just a few times. The chain has TRBV2 and TRBJ1-1; D is ambiguous. Germline V gene lookup returns CDR1 SNHLY and CDR2 FYNNEI. V was clipped by 6 bases and J by 0 bases, with 8 bases between them. The CDR3 length is 13 residues. CDR3 DNA: TGTGCCAGCAGAAACCAGATGAACACTGAAGCTTTCTTT. This gives the protein CASRNQMNTEAFF.

The CDR3 DNA is TGCGCCAGCAGCTTGGTGCCCGATCAAATGAACACTGAAGCTTTCTTT. Its protein product is CASSLVPDQMNTEAFF. The gene calls are TRBV5-1 and TRBJ1-1, with no clear D. Germline CDR1 reads SGHRS; CDR2 reads YFSETQ. CDR3 size: 16 residues. The V and J ends lost 0 bases and 0 bases respectively, with 12 bases between them.